A single sample gave rise to the 17 T cell receptor beta chains below, sequenced in a study of blood T cell repertoires in COVID-19. Only in-frame clones appear in the TCRdb table, and some are missing; sequencing was by immunoSEQ multiplex PCR. The sample contains fewer than 300,000 clones, more than 80% of which appear only once. Sequencing was performed on PBMCs or T cells enriched from blood (not recorded which). These receptors all come from a woman aged 30 to 39 who had recovered from COVID-19.

The chain carries TRBV5-6 and TRBJ2-7; D uncertain. CDR3 length equals 12 residues. CDR1 and CDR2 (germline): SGHDT, YYEEEE. The ends were cut back, 1 base at V and 3 bases at J, with 5 bases in the middle. CDR3 nucleotide sequence: TGTGCCAGCAGCTTGACAGTCTACGAGCAGTACTTC. This gives the protein CASSLTVYEQYF. Supplemented by reference TRBV5-6 and TRBJ2-7, the full variable domain reads DAGVTQSPTHLIKTRGQQVTLRCSPKSGHDTVSWYQQALGQGPQFIFQYYEEEERQRGNFPDRFSGHQFPNYSSELNVNALLLGDSALYLCASSLTVYEQYFGPGTRLTVT.

The rearrangement links TRBV4-3 to TRBJ1-2, with D perhaps matching TRBD1 (5 bases). The germline V and J ends were trimmed by 0 bases and 4 bases, with 9 bases remaining between them. This CDR3 is built from 14 residues. The germline gives CDR1 LGHNA, CDR2 YSLEER. CDR3 coding DNA: TGCGCCAGCAGCCAAGATTTACAGGTCTATGGCTACACCTTC. Protein sequence: CASSQDLQVYGYTF.

V is TRBV5-1 and J is TRBJ2-3; perhaps TRBD1 as D (6 bases). The CDR3 has 18 residues. Germline CDR1 is SGHRS and CDR2 is YFSETQ. Deletions cut 4 bases from V and 4 bases from J, with 25 bases between. The CDR3 loop reads CASSLGRLAQGRSDTQYF. The CDR3 nucleotides read TGCGCCAGCAGCCTTGGCCGTTTGGCGCAGGGGAGATCAGATACGCAGTATTTT.

The chain employs TRBV2 and TRBJ2-1; tentatively, D is TRBD2 (6 bases). This CDR3 has 12 residues. With 5 bases removed from V and 14 bases from J, the gap between germline ends came to 16 bases. The germline V gene has CDR1 SNHLY and CDR2 FYNNEI. The CDR3 nucleotides read TGTGCCAGCAGTTCCCCAGAGGAGGGAAAGTTCTTC. Translating gives CASSSPEEGKFF.

The chain couples TRBV13 to TRBJ2-4; D gene uncertain. From germline, CDR1 is PRHDT and CDR2 FYEKMQ (reference sequence). V gave up 2 bases and J gave up 0 bases, with 11 bases separating them. The CDR3 sequence is 16 residues long. The CDR3 region has the DNA TGTGCCAGCAGCTTAATGACTGACCTAGCCAAAAACATTCAGTACTTC. Its translation: CASSLMTDLAKNIQYF. Full variable domain (remainder filled in from reference TRBV13 and TRBJ2-4): AAGVIQSPRHLIKEKRETATLKCYPIPRHDTVYWYQQGPGQDPQFLISFYEKMQSDKGSIPDRFSAQQFSDYHSELNMSSLELGDSALYFCASSLMTDLAKNIQYFGAGTRLSVL.

The gene calls are TRBV27 and TRBJ1-1, with D perhaps matching TRBD1 (6 bases). The CDR3 is 19 residues long. V was pared by 9 bases and J by 0 bases, with 29 bases between. Germline V CDR1 and CDR2: MNHEY, SMNVEV (reference sequence). The CDR3 loop is CASRARAGGRVKLNTEAFF. The CDR3 DNA reads as TGTGCCAGTCGTGCTAGAGCGGGGGGGCGCGTAAAGCTGAACACTGAAGCTTTCTTT.

There are a few counts of this clone. The J gene is TRBJ2-7, the V gene TRBV7-8, with D possibly being TRBD1 (5 bases). CDR1 is SGHVS, CDR2 FQNEAQ, per germline. The CDR3 spans 13 residues. The V end was cut by 5 bases, the J end by 4 bases, with 12 bases between. The CDR3 bases are TGTGCCAGCAGCCGTGGGGCAAAATACGAGCAGTACTTC. As protein: CASSRGAKYEQYF.

The CDR3 nucleotides are TGCGCCAGCAGCCCTAGCGGGAGGGCCGAAGATACGCAGTATTTT. Translated, it gives CASSPSGRAEDTQYF. The chain is built from TRBV5-1 and TRBJ2-3; the match to TRBD2 covers 12 bases. Germline-derived CDR1 and CDR2 are SGHRS and YFSETQ. The CDR3 sequence is 15 residues long. V lost 4 bases, J lost 5 bases, and 5 bases stayed unmatched.

This sequence joins TRBV7-9 and TRBJ1-2, with 7 positions matching TRBD1. The germline V gene encodes CDR1 SEHNR and CDR2 FQNEAQ (reference sequence). This CDR3 spans 12 amino acids. The J segment lost 4 bases and the V segment lost 5 bases, leaving 1 base of the junction unmatched. CDR3 amino acids: CASSRDSYGYTF. CDR3 nucleotides: TGTGCCAGCAGCCGGGACAGCTATGGCTACACCTTC.

The chain joins TRBV10-1 to TRBJ2-7, with TRBD1 identical over 9 bases. Trimming at V came to 6 bases and at J to 2 bases, leaving 8 bases not matched to a gene. This CDR3 has 15 amino acids. Germline-derived CDR1 and CDR2 are WNHNN and SYGVQD (reference sequence). CDR3 in DNA: TGCGCCAGCAGCCCGACCGGGACAGGGACCTACGAGCAGTACTTC. Translation: CASSPTGTGTYEQYF.

This clone was detected only once. The chain couples TRBV6-5 to TRBJ2-7; 10 positions match TRBD2. The V segment lost 2 bases and the J segment 4 bases; nucleotides outside the gene matches: 5. The CDR3 loop spans 15 amino acids. Per the germline V gene, CDR1 is MNHEY and CDR2 is SVGAGI. The CDR3 here is CASSYEASGSYEQYF. DNA for the CDR3: TGTGCCAGCAGTTACGAGGCTAGCGGGAGTTACGAGCAGTACTTC.

This clone was detected once. The V gene is TRBV27, the J gene TRBJ1-2; D is undetermined. Germline V gene sequence: CDR1 MNHEY, CDR2 SMNVEV (reference sequence). V was trimmed by 10 bases and J by 2 bases, leaving 14 bases between them. CDR3 length: 13 amino acids. The DNA for the CDR3 is TGTGCCATCCCGACGGAGGTCAACTATGGCTACACCTTC. Encoded protein: CAIPTEVNYGYTF.

The chain combines TRBV5-6 with TRBJ2-5, with D maybe TRBD2 (5 bases). Trimming shortened V by 1 base and J by 8 bases, and 21 bases separated the two germline ends. CDR1 and CDR2 (germline): SGHDT, YYEEEE. This CDR3 has 16 residues. This CDR3 reads CASSLRSGPLGGTQYF. Here the CDR3 DNA reads TGTGCCAGCAGCTTGCGTTCTGGGCCGCTAGGAGGAACCCAGTACTTC.

The chain links TRBV9 to TRBJ1-2; perhaps TRBD1 as D (5 bases). Germline lookup yields CDR1 SGDLS and CDR2 YYNGEE. The CDR3 totals 16 residues. The V end lost 1 base, the J end lost 6 bases, and 19 bases lay between the germline ends. As DNA, the CDR3 is TGTGCCAGCAGCGTATCCCTAACACGGGGGGTGGATGGCTACACCTTC. Translating it yields CASSVSLTRGVDGYTF.

A few counts support this clone. This rearrangement joins TRBV28 to TRBJ1-1; TRBD1 might be the D (6 bases). The CDR3 covers 15 residues. CDR1 is MDHEN, CDR2 SYDVKM, per germline. The ends were cut back, 6 bases at V and 1 base at J, with 15 bases in the middle. The CDR3 DNA is TGTGCCAGCAGCCCAATTGGGGGCCAGAACACTGAAGCTTTCTTT. Translation gives CASSPIGGQNTEAFF.

The chain recombines TRBV6-5 with TRBJ1-1; 8 positions agree with TRBD1. V lost 6 bases to trimming and J lost 5 bases; unmatched junction nucleotides: 5. This CDR3 has 13 residues. Looked up from germline, CDR1 is MNHEY and CDR2 is SVGAGI. The CDR3 DNA is TGTGCCAGCAGCAACAGGGGGTATACTGAAGCTTTCTTT. Amino acid sequence: CASSNRGYTEAFF.

CDR3 sequence reads: CASSRRLAGDNEQFF. In DNA, the CDR3 is TGTGCCAGCAGCCGAAGACTAGCGGGAGACAATGAGCAGTTCTTC. The V call is TRBV4-2, the J call TRBJ2-1, with TRBD2 identical over 12 bases. CDR3 length: 15 residues. Germline lookup yields CDR1 LGHNA and CDR2 YNFKEQ. J lost 5 bases, V lost 4 bases, and 3 bases had no gene match.